Listed below are T cell receptor beta chains from one sample, sequenced in a study of T cell responses to AZD1222 COVID-19 vaccine. Here immunoSEQ multiplex PCR was the method, and the copy in TCRdb shows in-frame clones only, minus some. The sample includes some 120,000 clones, under 95% of them seen just once. Sequenced here: peripheral blood, sampled on day 0 of AZD1222 vaccination. The receptors shown here come from an adult in good health. CDR3s include the opening cysteine and the closing phenylalanine or tryptophan. Each record gives: J gene, V gene, clone size, CDR3 length, D gene, CDR3 protein, CDR3 DNA. The D gene is left open where the match is weak. Clone size is not always given. Where it is, it says once, few, many or a class for expanded clones.

TRBJ2-3	TRBV5-1	.	13	TRBD1	CASSSGQADTQYF	TGCGCCAGCAGCTCGGGACAGGCAGATACGCAGTATTTT
TRBJ2-2	TRBV6-5	.	14	TRBD2	CASHWEGMTGELFF	TGTGCCAGCCACTGGGAGGGGATGACCGGGGAGCTGTTTTTT
TRBJ2-7	TRBV6-2/TRBV6-3	.	14	.	CASSYSMGAYEQYF	TGTGCCAGCAGTTACTCGATGGGCGCCTACGAGCAGTACTTC
TRBJ1-2	TRBV11-2	.	15	.	CASSLDGNLAYGYTF	TGTGCCAGCAGCTTAGATGGTAACTTAGCTTATGGCTACACCTTC
TRBJ1-5	TRBV7-2	.	16	TRBD1	CASSRDRGSGNQPQHF	TGTGCCAGCAGCAGGGACAGGGGCTCTGGCAATCAGCCCCAGCATTTT
TRBJ2-1	TRBV12-5	.	15	TRBD2	CASGKVGGDYNEQFF	TGTGCTAGTGGAAAAGTGGGGGGGGATTACAATGAGCAGTTCTTC
TRBJ1-5	TRBV28	.	13	.	CASSLLVNQPQHF	TGTGCCAGCAGTCTCCTAGTCAATCAGCCCCAGCATTTT
TRBJ1-1	TRBV28	.	15	.	CASTSRRGMNTEAFF	TGTGCCAGCACCTCCCGTCGGGGTATGAACACTGAAGCTTTCTTT
TRBJ1-4	TRBV3-1/TRBV3-2	.	14	TRBD1	CASSLGTGNEKLFF	TGTGCCAGCAGCCTCGGGACAGGGAATGAAAAACTGTTTTTT
TRBJ2-2	TRBV7-2	.	12	.	CASSLVGGELFF	TGTGCCAGCAGCTTAGTCGGCGGGGAGCTGTTTTTT
TRBJ2-5	TRBV4-1	.	15	.	CASSPPSDKRRGQYF	TGCGCCAGCAGCCCTCCCAGTGACAAGAGACGGGGCCAGTACTTC
TRBJ1-1	TRBV5-8	.	11	.	CASSSGPRGFF	TGTGCCAGCAGCTCCGGACCAAGGGGTTTCTTT
TRBJ1-2	TRBV6-5	.	15	TRBD1	CASSGTGGANYGYTF	TGTGCCAGCAGCGGGACAGGGGGAGCTAACTATGGCTACACCTTC
TRBJ2-1	TRBV4-2	.	16	TRBD2	CASSQQTSGRSDEQFF	TGTGCCAGCAGCCAACAAACTAGCGGGAGATCGGATGAGCAGTTCTTC
TRBJ2-2	TRBV6-5	.	15	.	CASALTGGYTGELFF	TGTGCCAGCGCTCTTACTGGGGGGTACACCGGGGAGCTGTTTTTT
TRBJ1-6	TRBV11-2	.	16	TRBD1	CASSPRTGSLGSPLHF	TGTGCCAGCAGCCCAAGGACAGGCTCGTTAGGCTCACCCCTCCACTTT
TRBJ1-5	TRBV6-1	once	15	.	CASSEGGSYYQPQHF	TGTGCCAGCAGTGAAGGGGGCAGCTACTATCAGCCCCAGCATTTT
TRBJ1-1	TRBV12-3/TRBV12-4	.	13	.	CASSFGGITEAFF	TGTGCCAGCAGTTTCGGGGGGATCACTGAAGCTTTCTTT
TRBJ1-1	TRBV9	.	18	.	CASSVGSGRGNWNTEAFF	TGTGCCAGCAGCGTAGGTTCGGGGCGGGGGAATTGGAACACTGAAGCTTTCTTT
TRBJ1-6	TRBV27	.	12	.	CASRTPNSPLHF	TGTGCCAGCAGGACACCCAATTCACCCCTCCACTTT
TRBJ2-1	TRBV24-1	once	15	.	CATSDPIGPYNEQFF	TGTGCCACCAGTGATCCGATAGGGCCTTACAATGAGCAGTTCTTC
TRBJ2-1	TRBV7-9	.	12	.	CARETTSSEQFF	TGTGCCAGAGAGACAACGTCGAGTGAGCAGTTCTTC
TRBJ1-1	TRBV28	.	14	.	CASIRGGLNTEAFF	TGTGCCAGCATTCGGGGAGGGCTGAACACTGAAGCTTTCTTT
TRBJ2-3	TRBV18	.	22	TRBD1	CASSPSIGTGGQTLTLTDTQYF	TGTGCCAGCTCACCGTCAATCGGGACAGGGGGCCAGACCCTTACACTCACAGATACGCAGTATTTT
TRBJ1-4	TRBV3-1/TRBV3-2	.	16	.	CASSQEMAGLNEKLFF	TGTGCCAGCAGCCAAGAAATGGCAGGGCTGAATGAAAAACTGTTTTTT
TRBJ2-1	TRBV6-4	.	18	TRBD2	CASSGPPGLAGGPNEQFF	TGTGCCAGCAGTGGCCCGCCGGGACTAGCGGGAGGGCCGAATGAGCAGTTCTTC
TRBJ2-4	TRBV18	.	21	TRBD2	CASCTERGTGLAGLVTNIQYF	TGTGCCAGCTGCACCGAGCGGGGGACGGGACTAGCGGGGCTGGTTACCAACATTCAGTACTTC
TRBJ1-3	TRBV5-1	.	15	.	CASSEGHGAGNTIYF	TGCGCCAGCAGCGAGGGACATGGAGCCGGAAACACCATATATTTT
TRBJ1-1	TRBV6-2/TRBV6-3	.	18	.	CASSYSSRERGLNTEAFF	TGTGCCAGCAGTTACTCAAGCAGGGAAAGGGGACTGAACACTGAAGCTTTCTTT
TRBJ2-7	TRBV6-5	.	15	TRBD2	CASSYSPSGTYEQYF	TGTGCCAGCAGTTACTCCCCTAGCGGGACCTACGAGCAGTACTTC
TRBJ1-1	TRBV6-5	.	15	.	CASSYSEGRSTEAFF	TGTGCCAGCAGTTACTCAGAGGGGAGATCCACTGAAGCTTTCTTT
TRBJ2-3	TRBV28	.	13	TRBD2	CASRLAGTNTQYF	TGTGCCAGCAGACTAGCGGGGACCAATACGCAGTATTTT
TRBJ2-3	TRBV4-3	.	16	TRBD2	CASSQGSGGSTDTQYF	TGCGCCAGCAGCCAAGGTAGCGGGGGTAGCACAGATACGCAGTATTTT
TRBJ1-2	TRBV27	.	14	.	CASSFSKQGTGYTF	TGTGCCAGCAGTTTTTCAAAACAGGGAACTGGCTACACCTTC
TRBJ2-4	TRBV10-3	.	14	.	CAIGPDRELNIQYF	TGTGCCATTGGGCCCGACCGGGAGCTAAACATTCAGTACTTC
TRBJ1-4	TRBV19	.	13	TRBD1	CASSTGQGEKLFF	TGTGCCAGTAGTACGGGACAGGGGGAAAAACTGTTTTTT
TRBJ2-7	TRBV30	.	14	TRBD1	CAWSRDRGKVGQYF	TGTGCCTGGAGTCGGGACAGGGGGAAAGTCGGGCAGTACTTC
TRBJ1-3	TRBV9	.	14	TRBD1	CASSVETGGNTIYF	TGTGCCAGCAGCGTAGAGACAGGGGGAAACACCATATATTTT
TRBJ2-2	TRBV18	.	15	TRBD2	CASSPTGTSGGELFF	TGTGCCAGCTCACCCACCGGGACTAGCGGCGGGGAGCTGTTTTTT
TRBJ1-3	TRBV4-2	.	16	.	CASSQVAGTSGNTIYF	TGTGCCAGCAGCCAAGTGGCAGGCACGTCAGGAAACACCATATATTTT
TRBJ1-5	TRBV6-5	.	14	.	CASSSGRSNQPQHF	TGTGCCAGCAGCTCGGGGAGATCCAATCAGCCCCAGCATTTT
TRBJ2-5	TRBV4-2	.	16	TRBD2	CASSQELAGVGETQYF	TGTGCCAGCAGCCAAGAACTAGCGGGAGTAGGAGAGACCCAGTACTTC
TRBJ2-5	TRBV19	.	16	TRBD1	CASSINGRGRFETQYF	TGTGCCAGTAGTATTAATGGCAGGGGGCGATTTGAGACCCAGTACTTC
TRBJ1-1	TRBV28	many	14	.	CASSPPGRVTEAFF	TGTGCCAGCAGTCCTCCGGGACGCGTCACTGAAGCTTTCTTT
TRBJ2-3	TRBV5-1	.	14	TRBD1	CASSLGTGKDTQYF	TGCGCCAGCAGCTTGGGGACAGGTAAAGATACGCAGTATTTT
TRBJ2-1	TRBV12-3/TRBV12-4	.	13	TRBD1	CASSIGTGNEQFF	TGTGCCAGCAGTATTGGGACAGGCAATGAGCAGTTCTTC
TRBJ1-1	TRBV18	.	14	.	CASSQPGTLTEAFF	TGTGCCAGCTCACAACCGGGGACTCTAACTGAAGCTTTCTTT
TRBJ2-3	TRBV6-5	.	16	.	CASSYSRGPSTDTQYF	TGTGCCAGCAGTTACTCTAGGGGACCTAGCACAGATACGCAGTATTTT
TRBJ1-1	TRBV3-1/TRBV3-2	few	15	TRBD1	CASSRTGLGGTEAFF	TGTGCCAGCAGCCGGACAGGGCTCGGAGGAACTGAAGCTTTCTTT
TRBJ1-1	TRBV29-1	.	13	.	CSVTAGGNTEAFF	TGCAGCGTGACAGCCGGGGGGAACACTGAAGCTTTCTTT
TRBJ2-3	TRBV6-1	.	13	.	CASSEVRQRTQYF	TGTGCCAGCAGTGAAGTAAGACAGAGGACGCAGTATTTT
TRBJ2-7	TRBV19	.	15	TRBD2	CASSMGLAGEYEQYF	TGTGCCAGTAGTATGGGACTAGCGGGAGAATACGAGCAGTACTTC
TRBJ2-7	TRBV13	.	14	.	CASSFRNRYYEQYF	TGTGCCAGCAGCTTTAGAAACAGATACTACGAGCAGTACTTC
TRBJ2-5	TRBV19	.	16	TRBD1	CASSIGGQPIQETQYF	TGTGCCAGTAGTATAGGGGGACAGCCCATCCAAGAGACCCAGTACTTC
TRBJ2-1	TRBV5-4	.	13	.	CASSLGRGDEQFF	TGTGCCAGCAGTCTTGGCCGCGGAGATGAGCAGTTCTTC
TRBJ2-7	TRBV7-2	.	15	TRBD2	CASSLVGTSGTEQYF	TGTGCCAGCAGCTTAGTCGGGACTAGCGGGACCGAGCAGTACTTC
TRBJ1-2	TRBV28	.	12	.	CASSLGPADYTF	TGTGCCAGCAGTTTGGGGCCAGCGGACTACACCTTC
TRBJ1-2	TRBV7-9	few	14	TRBD1	CASRSGTGASGYTF	TGTGCCAGCAGAAGCGGGACAGGTGCTTCTGGCTACACCTTC
TRBJ1-1	TRBV20-1	.	14	.	CSASTGAVYTEAFF	TGCAGTGCTAGTACGGGGGCCGTGTATACTGAAGCTTTCTTT
TRBJ1-3	TRBV5-4	.	14	.	CASSYAGSGNTIYF	TGTGCCAGCAGCTACGCGGGCTCTGGAAACACCATATATTTT